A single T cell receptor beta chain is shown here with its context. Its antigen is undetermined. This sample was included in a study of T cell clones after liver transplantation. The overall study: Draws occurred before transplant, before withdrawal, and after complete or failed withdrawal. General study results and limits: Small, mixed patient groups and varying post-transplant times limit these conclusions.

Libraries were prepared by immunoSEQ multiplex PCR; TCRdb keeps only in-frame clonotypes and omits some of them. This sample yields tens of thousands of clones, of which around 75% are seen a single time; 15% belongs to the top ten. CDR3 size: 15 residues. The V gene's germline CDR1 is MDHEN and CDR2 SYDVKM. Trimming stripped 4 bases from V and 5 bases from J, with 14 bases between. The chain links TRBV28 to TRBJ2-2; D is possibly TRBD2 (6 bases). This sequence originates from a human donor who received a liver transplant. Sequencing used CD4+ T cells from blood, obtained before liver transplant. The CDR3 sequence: CASSSGGTRTGELFF. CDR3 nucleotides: TGTGCCAGCAGTTCTGGGGGGACCAGGACCGGGGAGCTGTTTTTT.